This TCR beta chain appears in the sequencing data of a study of blood T cell repertoires in COVID-19. This CDR3 is built from 16 residues. Here immunoSEQ multiplex PCR was the method, and the copy in TCRdb shows in-frame clones only, minus some. The table lists approximately 91,000 clones, around 80% of them singletons, with over 15% in the top ten. V gene TRBV21-1 combines with J gene TRBJ2-3; TRBD2, the table's D call, lacks a check against the DNA. TRBV21-1 is listed as a pseudogene. This sequence was found in a human donor in a cohort sampled during active COVID-19. Sequences were obtained from peripheral blood. CDR3 amino acids: CASSSRTKSEADTQYF. The CDR3 DNA follows: TGTGCCAGCAGCTCTCGCACGAAATCAGAGGCAGATACGCAGTATTTT.